Listed here are 30 T cell receptor beta chains from one sample, sequenced in a study of T cell changes during pregnancy in multiple sclerosis. TCRdb keeps only in-frame clones here, not all; method: immunoSEQ multiplex PCR. The table records 45,000 to 55,000 clones, over 80% of them present only once. Sequencing used CD4+ T cells from peripheral blood mononuclear cells, obtained after pregnancy. Receptor source: a female donor with multiple sclerosis, enrolled in a pregnancy study.

The gene calls are TRBV5-1 and TRBJ1-1, with 7 bases fitting TRBD1. Germline V gives CDR1 SGHRS, CDR2 YFSETQ. This CDR3 has 15 residues. Unmatched junction bases numbered 10, after V lost 4 bases and J lost 4 bases. CDR3 in DNA: TGCGCCAGCAGCATATCCTGGACAGGAGGCACTGAAGCTTTCTTT. Translating gives CASSISWTGGTEAFF.

The chain joins TRBV15 to TRBJ2-3; tentatively, D is TRBD2 (6 bases). Germline V gene sequence: CDR1 LNHNV, CDR2 YYDKDF (reference sequence). V was cut by 0 bases and J by 4 bases, with 20 bases left in between. The CDR3 extends over 18 amino acids. DNA of the CDR3: TGTGCCACCAGCAGAGATATAAGCGGAGCTACGGGGGCAGATACGCAGTATTTT. Amino acid sequence: CATSRDISGATGADTQYF.

The chain is built from TRBV6-6 and TRBJ2-7; 9 positions match TRBD1. Germline V gene lookup returns CDR1 MNHNY and CDR2 SVGAGI (reference sequence). The CDR3 length is 14 residues. The V segment lost 6 bases and the J segment 3 bases; nucleotides outside the gene matches: 6. The CDR3 sequence is CASRGGTGYYEQYF. The CDR3 DNA follows: TGTGCCAGCAGGGGCGGGACAGGGTACTACGAGCAGTACTTC.

The rearrangement uses TRBV11-2 and TRBJ2-1; D perhaps matches TRBD2 (7 bases). Germline V CDR1 and CDR2: SGHAT, FQNNGV. This CDR3 is built from 14 residues. V was shortened by 8 bases and J by 6 bases, with 17 bases between the two germline ends. CDR3 bases: TGTGCCAGCGGGGGGGGCGTTGGGGGCAATGAGCAGTTCTTC. It codes for CASGGGVGGNEQFF.

The gene calls are TRBV5-5 and TRBJ1-1; 7 bases fit TRBD1. CDR1 and CDR2 from the germline V gene are SGHKS and YYEKEE (reference sequence). The CDR3 covers 11 residues. Trimming at V came to 8 bases and at J to 8 bases, leaving 6 bases not matched to a gene. This CDR3 is CASSRDSEAFF. In DNA form, the CDR3 reads TGTGCCAGTAGCCGGGACAGCGAAGCTTTCTTT. The variable domain in full, with the rest retrieved from reference TRBV5-5 and TRBJ1-1, is DAGVTQSPTHLIKTRGQQVTLRCSPISGHKSVSWYQQVLGQGPQFIFQYYEKEERGRGNFPDRFSARQFPNYSSELNVNALLLGDSALYLCASSRDSEAFFGQGTRLTVV.

V gene TRBV6-4 combines with J gene TRBJ2-1; D may be TRBD1 (6 bases). Germline V gives CDR1 MRHNA, CDR2 SNTAGT. V lost 6 bases and J 5 bases, leaving 11 bases between the germline ends. The length of the CDR3 is 13 residues. Here the CDR3 DNA reads TGTGCCAGCAGAGGGGGACGAAACAATGAGCAGTTCTTC. This encodes CASRGGRNNEQFF.

A single count supports this clone. V gene TRBV6-5 combines with J gene TRBJ1-5; D is undetermined. Germline V gene lookup returns CDR1 MNHEY and CDR2 SVGAGI. The V end lost 5 bases, the J end lost 2 bases, and 7 bases lay between the germline ends. This CDR3 region has 13 residues. In DNA, the CDR3 is TGTGCCAGCAGTGTATCTGGCAATCAGCCCCAGCATTTT. It translates to CASSVSGNQPQHF.

With respect to this clone: This likely comes from a read error, as the CDR3 has no conserved phenylalanine or tryptophan at its end. The DNA is left out, because the CDR3 cannot be placed on it with certainty; the CDR3 is given as TCRdb lists it. The chain recombines TRBV11-3 with TRBJ1-1; the D call TRBD1 from the table was never checked on the DNA. Germline-derived CDR1 and CDR2 are SGHNT and YENEEA. With termini counted, the CDR3 has 12 amino acids. The CDR3 here is CASSLEAQGPLY.

V is TRBV19 and J is TRBJ2-1; D remains unclear. V was pared by 7 bases and J by 7 bases, with 17 bases between. This CDR3 has 14 residues. The germline CDR1 and CDR2 sequences are LNHDA and SQIVND (reference sequence). The CDR3: CASKGGLARNEQFF. The CDR3 DNA sequence: TGTGCCAGTAAAGGTGGATTAGCTCGGAATGAGCAGTTCTTC.

The chain combines TRBV25-1 with TRBJ2-7; weak D call: TRBD1 (6 bases). Per the germline V gene, CDR1 is MGHDK and CDR2 is SYGVNS. The CDR3 has 13 amino acids. V was clipped by 8 bases and J by 0 bases, with 11 bases between them. The CDR3 DNA reads TGTGCCAGCGGGGACAAGAGCTCCTACGAGCAGTACTTC. This codes for CASGDKSSYEQYF.

This clone was detected a few times. The V gene is TRBV10-3, the J gene TRBJ2-5; 8 nucleotides agree with TRBD2. Losses at the gene ends were 10 bases for V and 5 bases for J; bases not matched to a gene: 15. Germline V gives CDR1 ENHRY, CDR2 SYGVKD. The CDR3 contains 15 residues. The CDR3 DNA follows: TGTGCCACTCAGCTTAGCGGGATAATAGGGGAGACCCAGTACTTC. Its translation: CATQLSGIIGETQYF.

The chain carries TRBV4-3 and TRBJ2-1; 7 nucleotides align to TRBD2. The CDR3 totals 15 residues. CDR1 and CDR2 (germline): LGHNA, YSLEER. V shed 6 bases and J 9 bases; nucleotides not matched to a gene: 14. CDR3 protein: CASSPRRGGPGEQFF. CDR3 bases: TGCGCCAGCAGTCCCCGGAGGGGAGGGCCAGGTGAGCAGTTCTTC.

The V gene is TRBV15, the J gene TRBJ1-4; 7 bases fit TRBD1. The germline gives CDR1 LNHNV, CDR2 YYDKDF (reference sequence). The CDR3 runs to 17 residues. The J segment lost 0 bases and the V segment lost 5 bases, leaving 9 bases of the junction unmatched. The CDR3 bases are TGTGCCACCAGCGGTTTGCACAGGGGCGCAACTAATGAAAAACTGTTTTTT. It translates to CATSGLHRGATNEKLFF.

The chain is built from TRBV30 and TRBJ1-1; 7 bases agree with TRBD1. The CDR3 runs 15 residues. V shed 3 bases and J 4 bases; nucleotides not matched to a gene: 11. Germline CDR1 is GTSNPN and CDR2 is SVGIG (reference sequence). For the CDR3, the DNA is TGTGCCTGGAGGAAAGAGGGGGCAGCTTTCACTGAAGCTTTCTTT. It specifies CAWRKEGAAFTEAFF.

V usage is TRBV29-1 and J usage is TRBJ2-7, with TRBD2 as a possible D gene (7 bases). The V and J ends lost 5 bases and 4 bases respectively, with 15 bases between them. Germline CDR1 reads SQVTM; CDR2 reads ANQGSEA. The CDR3 consists of 13 residues. The CDR3 sequence is CSVRGASPYEQYF. CDR3 nucleotides: TGCAGCGTTCGGGGGGCTTCCCCTTACGAGCAGTACTTC.

The chain uses TRBV7-2 and TRBJ2-7; 10 nucleotides agree with TRBD2. From germline, CDR1 is SGHTA and CDR2 FQGNSA. Trimming took 5 bases from V and 4 from J; bases not matched to a gene: 8. CDR3 length: 15 residues. CDR3: CASSTRGLAAYEQYF. DNA of the CDR3: TGTGCCAGCAGCACACGAGGACTAGCGGCTTACGAGCAGTACTTC.

This chain connects TRBV7-2 to TRBJ2-7; 14 positions agree with TRBD2. The CDR3 contains 16 residues. Germline V gives CDR1 SGHTA, CDR2 FQGNSA. With V trimmed by 5 bases and J by 4 bases, 7 bases remained unmatched. The DNA for the CDR3 is TGTGCCAGCAGCGCCCCCGGGACTAGCGGGGGATACGAGCAGTACTTC. Amino acid sequence: CASSAPGTSGGYEQYF.

In this sample, this clone turned up once. The V gene is TRBV14, the J gene TRBJ2-5; the match to TRBD2 covers 7 bases. Per the germline V gene, CDR1 is SGHDN and CDR2 is FVKESK. The CDR3 spans 16 residues. Losses at the gene ends were 4 bases for V and 4 bases for J; bases not matched to a gene: 12. As DNA, the CDR3 is TGTGCCAGCAGCCCAAAGGTCCGGGTAGCGGGAGAGACCCAGTACTTC. Its protein is CASSPKVRVAGETQYF.

J is TRBJ1-2 and V is TRBV5-6, with no clear D. V lost 3 bases to trimming and J lost 5 bases, with 11 bases between them. CDR3 length: 13 residues. CDR1 SGHDT and CDR2 YYEEEE come from the germline V gene. CDR3 amino acids: CASSSRLNYGYTF. CDR3 sequence (DNA): TGTGCCAGCAGCTCCCGACTTAATTATGGCTACACCTTC. The full variable domain, its missing parts supplied by reference TRBV5-6 and TRBJ1-2, is DAGVTQSPTHLIKTRGQQVTLRCSPKSGHDTVSWYQQALGQGPQFIFQYYEEEERQRGNFPDRFSGHQFPNYSSELNVNALLLGDSALYLCASSSRLNYGYTFGSGTRLTVV.

This clone was seen just once. This chain joins TRBV4-3 and TRBJ2-1, with 10 bases matching TRBD2. CDR3 length: 15 residues. Germline V lookup: CDR1 LGHNA, CDR2 YSLEER. With 2 bases clipped from V and 7 bases from J, the junction kept 5 bases outside the gene matches. The CDR3 loop reads CASSQHLLAGNEQFF. CDR3 sequence (DNA): TGCGCCAGCAGCCAACATCTACTAGCGGGGAATGAGCAGTTCTTC.

The CDR3 coding sequence is TGTGCCAGCAGTGAATTGGGGGCCGGGGGCAATCAGCCCCAGCATTTT. Amino acids: CASSELGAGGNQPQHF. The chain uses TRBV6-1 and TRBJ1-5, with D perhaps matching TRBD1 (6 bases). V was cut by 2 bases and J by 2 bases, with 13 bases left in between. The CDR3 has 16 residues. From germline, CDR1 is MNHNS and CDR2 SASEGT.

The genes are TRBV9 and TRBJ1-1; 8 nucleotides align to TRBD1. Germline values: CDR1 SGDLS, CDR2 YYNGEE. The CDR3 consists of 15 residues. Unmatched junction bases numbered 6, after V lost 4 bases and J lost 1 base. The CDR3 DNA is TGTGCCAGCAGCCCCAGGGGGCTGGGGAACACTGAAGCTTTCTTT. The encoded protein is CASSPRGLGNTEAFF.

The CDR3 here is CASSQDRGNVFTQYF. The CDR3 DNA reads TGTGCCAGCAGCCAAGATCGGGGGAACGTCTTTACGCAGTATTTT. The chain combines TRBV14 with TRBJ2-3; a possible D gene is TRBD2 (6 bases). The CDR3 covers 15 residues. The V end lost 0 bases, the J end lost 8 bases, and 15 bases lay between the germline ends. Germline loops: CDR1 SGHDN, CDR2 FVKESK.

The count of this clone is one. The V call is TRBV19, the J call TRBJ2-3; 8 bases are shared with TRBD2. CDR1 is LNHDA and CDR2 is SQIVND in the germline V gene (reference sequence). Unmatched junction bases numbered 12, after V lost 7 bases and J lost 3 bases. CDR3 length equals 16 residues. The CDR3 here is CASTQIGGGRTDTQYF. The CDR3 DNA reads TGTGCCAGTACCCAGATAGGCGGCGGGAGGACAGATACGCAGTATTTT.

V usage is TRBV11-3 and J usage is TRBJ2-3; 11 bases fit TRBD2. CDR3 size: 16 residues. In germline, CDR1 is SGHNT, CDR2 YENEEA. With V trimmed by 5 bases and J by 2 bases, 6 bases remained unmatched. CDR3 DNA: TGTGCCAGCAGCCATCTACTAGCGGGAGTCACAGATACGCAGTATTTT. Encoded protein: CASSHLLAGVTDTQYF.

V and J are TRBV5-1 and TRBJ2-7; perhaps TRBD2 as D (6 bases). The V gene lost 0 bases and the J gene lost 7 bases, with 17 bases spanning the gap. Germline V CDR1 and CDR2: SGHRS, YFSETQ. This CDR3 region has 15 residues. The CDR3 loop reads CASSLVAGGAGEQYF. CDR3 sequence (DNA): TGCGCCAGCAGCTTGGTCGCGGGCGGGGCTGGGGAGCAGTACTTC.

In its sample, this clone was seen once. The V gene is TRBV7-6, the J gene TRBJ2-7; perhaps TRBD2 as D (6 bases). V lost 1 base and J 2 bases, leaving 9 bases between the germline ends. Germline-derived CDR1 and CDR2 are SGHVS and FNYEAQ. The CDR3 has 14 residues. Here the CDR3 DNA reads TGTGCCAGCAGCTTAGGCCGGGGGACCTACGAGCAGTACTTC. Amino acid sequence: CASSLGRGTYEQYF.

V usage is TRBV19 and J usage is TRBJ1-5; TRBD1 aligns across 8 bases. The V gene's germline CDR1 is LNHDA and CDR2 SQIVND (reference sequence). The CDR3 is 14 residues long. V shed 5 bases, J shed 11 bases, and the junction held 11 bases outside the gene matches. CDR3 sequence: CASSPTRGPTTQHF. For the CDR3, the DNA is TGTGCCAGTAGTCCTACCAGGGGGCCAACGACCCAGCATTTT.

This rearrangement joins TRBV28 to TRBJ1-5, with a tentative D call TRBD1 (5 bases). CDR1 MDHEN and CDR2 SYDVKM come from the germline V gene. The CDR3 has 15 residues. V was clipped by 3 bases and J by 4 bases, with 13 bases between them. CDR3 sequence: CASSLEGRGNQPQHF. The CDR3 bases are TGTGCCAGCAGTTTGGAGGGGCGAGGGAATCAGCCCCAGCATTTT. Full variable domain (remainder filled in from reference TRBV28 and TRBJ1-5): DVKVTQSSRYLVKRTGEKVFLECVQDMDHENMFWYRQDPGLGLRLIYFSYDVKMKEKGDIPEGYSVSREKKERFSLILESASTNQTSMYLCASSLEGRGNQPQHFGDGTRLSIL.

J is TRBJ2-7 and V is TRBV5-4; 12 nucleotides line up with TRBD2. This CDR3 comprises 16 residues. The junction had 9 bases not matched to a gene; V was cut back by 4 bases and J by 4 bases. The germline V gene encodes CDR1 SGHNT and CDR2 YYREEE (reference sequence). The CDR3 DNA reads TGTGCCAGCAGCCCGGGGACTAGCGGGTTTGAATACGAGCAGTACTTC. Protein product: CASSPGTSGFEYEQYF.